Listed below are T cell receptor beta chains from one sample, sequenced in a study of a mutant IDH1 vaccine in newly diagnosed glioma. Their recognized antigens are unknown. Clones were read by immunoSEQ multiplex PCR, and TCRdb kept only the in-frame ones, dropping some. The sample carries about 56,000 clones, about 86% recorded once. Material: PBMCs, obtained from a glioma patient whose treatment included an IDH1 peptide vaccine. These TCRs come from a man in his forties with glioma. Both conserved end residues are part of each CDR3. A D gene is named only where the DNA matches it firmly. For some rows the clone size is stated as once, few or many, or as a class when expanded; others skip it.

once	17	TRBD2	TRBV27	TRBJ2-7	TGTGCCAGCAGTCCGGGGACTAGCGGGATCAGGGACTACGAGCAGTACTTC	CASSPGTSGIRDYEQYF
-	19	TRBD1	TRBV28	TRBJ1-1	TGTGCCAGCAGTTGGGGGACCTTCAGGGGGCTAAGGTGGAACACTGAAGCTTTCTTT	CASSWGTFRGLRWNTEAFF
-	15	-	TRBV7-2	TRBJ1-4	TGTGCCAGCAGCTTAACTGGGGGGCGTAATGAAAAACTGTTTTTT	CASSLTGGRNEKLFF
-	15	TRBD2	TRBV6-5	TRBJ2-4	TGTGCCAGCAGGGGGACTACACTAGCCAAAAACATTCAGTACTTC	CASRGTTLAKNIQYF
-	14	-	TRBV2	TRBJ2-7	TGTGCCAGCAGTGAACAGGGAAGAGGCTACGAGCAGTACTTC	CASSEQGRGYEQYF
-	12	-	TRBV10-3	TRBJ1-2	TGTGCCATCAGTGAGCCAGTCTATGGCTACACCTTC	CAISEPVYGYTF
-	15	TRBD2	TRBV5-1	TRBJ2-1	TGCGCCAGCAGCGGGACGTCGGGAGGGCGAGGTGAGCAGTTCTTC	CASSGTSGGRGEQFF
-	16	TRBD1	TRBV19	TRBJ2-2	TGTGCCAGTAGTATAAACAGGGGACGGAACACCGGGGAGCTGTTTTTT	CASSINRGRNTGELFF
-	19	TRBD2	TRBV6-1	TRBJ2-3	TGTGCCAGCAGTGGGGGGTGGCAGGGGCTAGCGGGAGATGCAGATACGCAGTATTTT	CASSGGWQGLAGDADTQYF
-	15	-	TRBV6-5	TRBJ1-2	TGTGCCAGCAGTTACTCGATACAGGGAACCTATGGCTACACCTTC	CASSYSIQGTYGYTF
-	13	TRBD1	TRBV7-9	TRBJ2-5	TGTGCCAGCATGGACAGGGGACAAGAGACCCAGTACTTC	CASMDRGQETQYF
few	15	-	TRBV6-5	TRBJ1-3	TGTGCCAGCAGTTACTCCGCAGGCTCTGGAAACACCATATATTTT	CASSYSAGSGNTIYF
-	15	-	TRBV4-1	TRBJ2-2	TGCGCCAGCAGCCACATCGGGGGCGCGGCCGGGGAGCTGTTTTTT	CASSHIGGAAGELFF
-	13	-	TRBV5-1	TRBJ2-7	TGCGCCAGCAGCTTGGGGGGCGGAGGTGGGCAGTACTTC	CASSLGGGGGQYF
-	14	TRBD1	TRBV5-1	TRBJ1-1	TGCGCCAGCAGCCGGGACAGGGCTGGGACTGAAGCTTTCTTT	CASSRDRAGTEAFF
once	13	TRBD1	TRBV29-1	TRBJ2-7	TGCAGCGTTGAAGGTACAGGGGGTCGCGAGCAGTACTTC	CSVEGTGGREQYF
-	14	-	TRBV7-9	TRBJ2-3	TGTGCCAGCAGCTTAGGGGCCTACACAGATACGCAGTATTTT	CASSLGAYTDTQYF
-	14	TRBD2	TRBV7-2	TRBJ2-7	TGTGCCAGCAGCCCCGGGACTAGCGGGTACGAGCAGTACTTC	CASSPGTSGYEQYF
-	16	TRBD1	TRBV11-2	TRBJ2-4	TGTGCCAGCAGCCCACAGGGGGCCGGACGGGAAAACATTCAGTACTTC	CASSPQGAGRENIQYF
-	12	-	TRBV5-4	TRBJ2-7	TGTGCCACCTCATCCGACAGCTACGAGCAGTACTTC	CATSSDSYEQYF
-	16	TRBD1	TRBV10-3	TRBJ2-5	TGTGCCATCAGTGAGTCAGTAGGACAGGGGAGAGAGACCCAGTACTTC	CAISESVGQGRETQYF